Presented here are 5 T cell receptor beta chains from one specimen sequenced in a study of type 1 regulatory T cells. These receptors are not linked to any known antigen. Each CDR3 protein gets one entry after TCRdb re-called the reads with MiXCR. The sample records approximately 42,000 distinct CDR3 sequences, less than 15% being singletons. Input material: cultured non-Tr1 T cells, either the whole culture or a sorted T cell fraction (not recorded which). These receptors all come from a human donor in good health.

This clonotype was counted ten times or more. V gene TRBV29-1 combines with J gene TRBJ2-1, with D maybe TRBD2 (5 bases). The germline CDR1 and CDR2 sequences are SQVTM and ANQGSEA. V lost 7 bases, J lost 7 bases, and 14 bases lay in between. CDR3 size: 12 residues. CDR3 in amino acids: CSGTPTMNEQFF. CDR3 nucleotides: TGCAGCGGGACTCCTACAATGAATGAGCAGTTCTTC.

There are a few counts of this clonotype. The CDR3 loop is CVASGLSGNTIYF. The CDR3 DNA follows: TGTGTCGCGTCAGGGTTATCCGGAAACACCATATATTTT. The chain recombines TRBV10-3 with TRBJ1-3; a possible D gene is TRBD1 (5 bases). Germline V gene data show CDR1 as ENHRY and CDR2 as SYGVKD. The CDR3 is 13 amino acids.

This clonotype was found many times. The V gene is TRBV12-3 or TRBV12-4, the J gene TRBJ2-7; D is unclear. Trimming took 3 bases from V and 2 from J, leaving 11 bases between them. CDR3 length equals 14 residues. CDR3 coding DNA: TGTGCCAGCAGTTTTTGGGGTCTCCCCTACGAGCAGTACTTC. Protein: CASSFWGLPYEQYF.

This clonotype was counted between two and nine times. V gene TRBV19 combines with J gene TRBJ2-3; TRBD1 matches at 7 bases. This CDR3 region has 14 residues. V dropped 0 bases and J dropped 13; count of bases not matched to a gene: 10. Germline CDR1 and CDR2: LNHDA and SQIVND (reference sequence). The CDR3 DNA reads TGTGCCAGTAGTATAGATCTGATTGGCAGGGGGAAGTATTTT. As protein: CASSIDLIGRGKYF.

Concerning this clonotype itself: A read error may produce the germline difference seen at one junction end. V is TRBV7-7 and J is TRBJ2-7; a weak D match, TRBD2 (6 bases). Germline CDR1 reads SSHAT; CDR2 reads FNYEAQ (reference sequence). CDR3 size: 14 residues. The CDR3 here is CASSLAGRYNEQYF. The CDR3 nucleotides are TGTGCTAGCAGCTTAGCCGGGAGATATAACGAGCAGTACTTC.